What follows is one T cell receptor (beta chain) and its context. This sample was included in a study of shared clonotypes between healthy human individuals. This CDR3 region has 15 residues. Germline CDR1 and CDR2: MGHRA and YSYEKL. V lost 2 bases and J lost 4; bases outside the gene matches: 2. The table came from immunoSEQ multiplex PCR; TCRdb's copy has only in-frame clones and leaves some out. The sample contains approximately 2,200,000 clones, under 95% of which appear only once. Naive CD8 cells lacked CD45RO, underwent positive selection for CCR7 and left out terminally differentiated effector memory CD45RA+ cells.

This receptor was taken from a young man in good health. Some clones in this sample may be carry-over from other donors' samples. The chain combines TRBV4-1 with TRBJ2-2; 9 nucleotides match TRBD1. Sequencing input: naive CD8+ T cells from PBMCs. CDR3 sequence: CASSQRTGATGELFF. The CDR3 bases are TGCGCCAGCAGCCAAAGGACAGGGGCCACCGGGGAGCTGTTTTTT.